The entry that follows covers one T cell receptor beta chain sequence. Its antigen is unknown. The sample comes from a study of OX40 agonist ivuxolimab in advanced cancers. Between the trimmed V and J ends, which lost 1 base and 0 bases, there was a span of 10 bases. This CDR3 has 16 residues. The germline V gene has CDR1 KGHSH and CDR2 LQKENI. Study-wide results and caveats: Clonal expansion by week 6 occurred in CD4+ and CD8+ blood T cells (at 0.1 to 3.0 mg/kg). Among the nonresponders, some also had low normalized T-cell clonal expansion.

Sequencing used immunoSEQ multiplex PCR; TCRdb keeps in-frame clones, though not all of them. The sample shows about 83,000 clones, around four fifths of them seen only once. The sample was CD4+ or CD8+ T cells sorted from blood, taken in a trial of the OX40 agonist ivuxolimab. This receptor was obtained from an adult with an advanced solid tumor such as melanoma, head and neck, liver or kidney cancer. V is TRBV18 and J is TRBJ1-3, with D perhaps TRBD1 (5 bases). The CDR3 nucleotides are TGTGCCAGCTCACCACTCCCCCAGGGCTCTGGAAACACCATATATTTT. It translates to CASSPLPQGSGNTIYF.